This TCR beta chain stems from a study of shared T cell receptors in the human thymus (dated by TCRdb to about 2021). About the study as a whole: The study investigated the way shared, self-reactive T-cell receptor alpha chains are produced in the human thymus.

Libraries came from the immunoSEQ multiplex PCR assay. The table comes from immuneACCESS by way of TCRdb, which keeps in-frame sequences with V and J called. Part of the clones is missing from these tables; in studies checked, under half for an unresolved V gene and the rest for unknown reasons. Recorded for this sample are hundreds of thousands of clones; approximately 87% of them occurred a single time. The top ten constitute over 0.008% of the sample. Including the terminal cysteine and phenylalanine, the CDR3 comprises 15 residues. Of all the DNA, just the CDR3 is kept, 45 bases in frame from base 1. Reading the germline V gene gives CDR1 MDHEN and CDR2 SYDVKM. Trimming at the junction amounts to 4 bases on V and 10 bases on J, and the germline ends lie 23 bases apart. Remarks on this clone: Its antigen remains unidentified. Base qualities are not recorded, but no much larger clone differs from it by a single base.

This sample also belongs to another study, concerning human thymus T cells. In that second paper, the authors write: In Finland, the donors were immunologically healthy infants who were having open corrective cardiac surgery for congenital heart defects. Thymus tissue was obtained as surgical resects removed during corrective cardiac surgery. Both the thymic and the peripheral blood repertoires appeared to show biased V and J gene segment usage. The related research found that thymic TCR repertoires overlapped highly between unrelated individuals. TCR alpha and beta repertoires from under 10 infant thymus samples and a few related peripheral blood samples were characterized in the study. Donor ages ranging from roughly 7 to 250 days were recorded, and over 5 male and a couple of female infants were included in the cohort. Thymocytes were released mechanically from tissue and stored at -70 °C as pellets of roughly 9.5-32 million cells. A QIAsymphony instrument was used to extract genomic DNA from the frozen cell pellets. Using the immunoSEQ multiplex PCR assay, the TCRB and TCRAD loci were amplified from a standardized quantity of quality-controlled genomic DNA. The amplicons covered the V(D)J region and were long enough to include the CDR3 and to identify the V and J genes. The commercial immunoSEQ service was used to sequence amplicons on an Illumina platform. Primer bias and sequencing errors were corrected as previously described, and TCRAD and TCRB definitions were based on the IMGT database. Repertoires were analysed with immunoSEQ Analyzer 3.0 and VDJTools, covering basic statistics, V/J segment usage, diversity estimates, rarefaction and pairwise overlap. Diversity was estimated with Chao1, ChaoE, Efron-Thisted, Shannon and inverse Simpson indices, and also on datasets down-sampled to the smallest sample. For repertoire overlap, CDR3 nucleotide sequence, V gene and J gene had to match strictly, and clustering was done by Jaccard-based multidimensional scaling. Thymus samples yielded on average about 810,000 unique TCRB clonotypes, compared with roughly 76,000 from blood samples.

The chain links TRBV28 with TRBJ2-7; a tentative D call is TRBD1 (5 bases match). Sample: thymocytes. The receptor comes from a boy in the first two years of life with a congenital heart defect. Donor details come from another sample of the same person, matched by shared clones. The sequenced DNA: TGTGCCAGCAGTTGTTTCAGGGTTTGGGATCCCGAACAGTACTTC. This is translated as CASSCFRVWDPEQYF.